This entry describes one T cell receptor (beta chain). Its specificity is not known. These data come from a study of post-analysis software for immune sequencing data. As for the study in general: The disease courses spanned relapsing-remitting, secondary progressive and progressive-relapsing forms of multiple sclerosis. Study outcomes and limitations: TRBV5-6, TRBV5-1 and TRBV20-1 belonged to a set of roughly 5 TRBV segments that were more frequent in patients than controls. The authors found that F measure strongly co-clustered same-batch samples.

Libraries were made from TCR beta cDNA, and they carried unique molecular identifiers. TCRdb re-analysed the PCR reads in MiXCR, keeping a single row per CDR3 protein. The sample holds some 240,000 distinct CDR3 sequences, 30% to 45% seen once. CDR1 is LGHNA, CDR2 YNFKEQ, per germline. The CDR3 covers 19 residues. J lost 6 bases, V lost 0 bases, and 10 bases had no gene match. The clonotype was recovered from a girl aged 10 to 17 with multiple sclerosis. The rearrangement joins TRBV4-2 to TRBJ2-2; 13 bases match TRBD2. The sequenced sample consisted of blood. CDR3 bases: TGTGCCAGCAGCCAAGATGGGGGACTAGCGGGAAGGGTTTCCGGGGAGCTGTTTTTT. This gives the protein CASSQDGGLAGRVSGELFF.